This T cell receptor (beta chain) emerged from a study of identical twins. V shed 1 base and J 7 bases; nucleotides not matched to a gene: 17. Germline V CDR1 and CDR2: SGHRS, YFSETQ. The CDR3 runs to 18 residues. Addition of a universal primer site occurred through template switching, and cDNA carried unique molecular identifiers. In TCRdb, the 5' RACE reads were re-called with MiXCR into one record per CDR3 protein. The table lists under 1 million distinct CDR3 sequences, about 12% of them singletons. With respect to this clonotype: As yet, its antigen is unknown.

Overall study findings and caveats: Zero-insertion analyses might be partly confounded by invariant T cells like MAIT and iNKT. Abundant beta clonotypes from cord blood had fewer insertions, unlike memory repertoires, which showed none.

The sample was also linked to a second study, of yellow fever vaccine responses in identical twins.

Sequenced material: PBMCs. The gene calls are TRBV5-1 and TRBJ2-1; 7 positions match TRBD2. This clonotype originated in a woman aged 18-29 years in good health. CDR3 DNA: TGCGCCAGCAGCTTGTCACCGCCCAGCGGGGCACGGGTGAATGAGCAGTTCTTC. This translates into CASSLSPPSGARVNEQFF.